These 12 T cell receptor beta chains were all obtained from the same sample, sequenced in a study of identical twins. TCRdb re-called the 5' RACE reads with MiXCR, one entry per CDR3 protein. The data contain approximately 890,000 distinct CDR3 sequences, about 12% of them seen just once; the ten biggest clones take up around 1.6%. The same sample was also used in a study of yellow fever vaccine responses in identical twins.

The sequenced sample was PBMCs. The source is a woman aged 18-29 years in good health.

This clonotype has just a few counts. This chain connects TRBV10-3 to TRBJ2-5; no reliable D call. This CDR3 region has 12 residues. The germline CDR1 and CDR2 sequences are ENHRY and SYGVKD. Trimming shortened V by 3 bases and J by 4 bases, and 6 bases separated the two germline ends. CDR3 residues: CAISERAETQYF. CDR3 bases: TGTGCCATCAGTGAAAGGGCAGAGACCCAGTACTTC.

The rearrangement uses TRBV12-3 or TRBV12-4 and TRBJ2-2, with TRBD2 matching over 7 bases. The CDR3 has 12 residues. V shed 8 bases and J 6 bases; nucleotides not matched to a gene: 3. The CDR3 DNA reads TGTGCCAGCGGGGGGAGGGCCGGGGAGCTGTTTTTT. This sequence encodes CASGGRAGELFF.

This clonotype was seen only a few times. The chain is built from TRBV24-1 and TRBJ2-7; D may be TRBD2 (6 bases). V was shortened by 9 bases and J by 2 bases, with 16 bases between the two germline ends. CDR3 length: 14 amino acids. Germline CDR1 KGHDR, CDR2 SFDVKD. The CDR3 sequence: CATYHGGCTYEQYF. CDR3 coding DNA: TGTGCCACCTATCACGGGGGTTGCACCTACGAGCAGTACTTC.

The gene calls are TRBV5-1 and TRBJ2-2, with 10 bases lining up with TRBD2. The CDR3 covers 16 residues. Germline CDR1 and CDR2: SGHRS and YFSETQ. J was trimmed by 6 bases and V by 4 bases; bases with no gene match: 9. The CDR3 DNA follows: TGCGCCAGCAGCCTGAGCGGGAGCGGGAGGGCCGGGGAGCTGTTTTTT. This translates into CASSLSGSGRAGELFF.

The chain uses TRBV7-9 and TRBJ2-7; 10 nucleotides agree with TRBD2. CDR1 is SEHNR and CDR2 is FQNEAQ in the germline V gene (reference sequence). The CDR3 length is 16 residues. The J segment lost 3 bases and the V segment lost 5 bases, leaving 10 bases of the junction unmatched. CDR3 sequence reads: CASSPKIAGGRYEQYF. For the CDR3, the DNA is TGTGCCAGCAGCCCCAAAATAGCGGGAGGTCGCTACGAGCAGTACTTC.

The rearrangement links TRBV6-1 to TRBJ2-6; D is unresolved. The V end was cut by 1 base, the J end by 0 bases, with 10 bases between. CDR3 length: 17 residues. From germline, CDR1 is MNHNS and CDR2 SASEGT. The CDR3 DNA is TGTGCCAGCAGTGAAGGAGGCAGGAACTCTGGGGCCAACGTCCTGACTTTC. This encodes CASSEGGRNSGANVLTF.

The V call is TRBV6-6, the J call TRBJ1-2; the D is unclear. V gave up 5 bases and J gave up 3 bases, with 7 bases separating them. This CDR3 has 12 residues. The germline V gene has CDR1 MNHNY and CDR2 SVGAGI (reference sequence). CDR3 amino acids: CASSTQDYGYTF. Written as DNA, the CDR3 is TGTGCCAGCAGTACCCAGGACTATGGCTACACCTTC.

The chain joins TRBV6-4 to TRBJ1-1; 7 nucleotides line up with TRBD1. Germline CDR1 and CDR2: MRHNA and SNTAGT. The CDR3 loop spans 19 amino acids. Germline trimming cut 6 bases from V and 1 base from J; bases unmatched to any gene: 20. CDR3 nucleotide sequence: TGTGCCAGCAGGTGGAGGGGGCGCGTGGGGAGTATTGGGAACACTGAAGCTTTCTTT. Amino acid sequence: CASRWRGRVGSIGNTEAFF.

The gene calls are TRBV20-1 and TRBJ2-1, with a tentative D call TRBD1 (5 bases). CDR1 and CDR2 (germline): DFQATT, SNEGSKA (reference sequence). V lost 6 bases and J 5 bases, leaving 14 bases between the germline ends. The CDR3 sequence is 13 residues long. The chain's CDR3 is CSASLRVHNEQFF. The DNA for the CDR3 is TGCAGTGCCAGCCTCAGGGTTCACAATGAGCAGTTCTTC.

This sequence joins TRBV20-1 and TRBJ2-5; 11 bases map to TRBD2. V lost 3 bases, J lost 1 base, and 1 base stayed unmatched. Germline V gene lookup returns CDR1 DFQATT and CDR2 SNEGSKA (reference sequence). This CDR3 has 14 amino acids. The DNA of the CDR3 is TGCAGTGCTAGTAGCGGGGGGGTCCAAGAGACCCAGTACTTC. Amino acid sequence: CSASSGGVQETQYF.

Only a few counts were recorded for this clonotype. The rearrangement uses TRBV9 and TRBJ2-1; 10 nucleotides match TRBD2. This CDR3 comprises 16 residues. J gave up 4 bases and V 0 bases, and 4 bases lay outside the gene matches. Germline CDR1 reads SGDLS; CDR2 reads YYNGEE. CDR3 in DNA: TGTGCCAGCAGCGTAGTTCTAGCGGGGGAGTACAATGAGCAGTTCTTC. It encodes CASSVVLAGEYNEQFF.

This clonotype was counted a few times. The gene calls are TRBV12-3 or TRBV12-4 and TRBJ2-1; TRBD2 is a possible D gene (6 bases). V dropped 2 bases and J dropped 6 bases, with 17 bases sitting between them. This CDR3 contains 16 residues. This chain's CDR3 is CASSLSTSSQPNEQFF. CDR3 coding DNA: TGTGCCAGCAGTTTAAGCACTAGCAGCCAACCCAATGAGCAGTTCTTC.